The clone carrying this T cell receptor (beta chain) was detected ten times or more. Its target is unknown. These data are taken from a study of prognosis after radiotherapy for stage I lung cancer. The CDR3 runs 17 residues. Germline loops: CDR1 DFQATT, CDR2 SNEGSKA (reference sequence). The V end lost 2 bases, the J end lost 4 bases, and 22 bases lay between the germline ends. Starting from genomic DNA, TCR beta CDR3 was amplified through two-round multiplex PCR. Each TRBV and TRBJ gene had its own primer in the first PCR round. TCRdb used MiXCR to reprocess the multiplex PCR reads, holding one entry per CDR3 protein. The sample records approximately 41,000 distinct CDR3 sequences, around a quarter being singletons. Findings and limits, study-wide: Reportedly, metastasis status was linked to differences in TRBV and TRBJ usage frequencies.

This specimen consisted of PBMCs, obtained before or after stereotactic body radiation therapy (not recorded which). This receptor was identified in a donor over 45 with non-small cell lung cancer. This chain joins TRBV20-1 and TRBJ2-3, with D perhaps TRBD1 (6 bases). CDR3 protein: CSARSLQGRGDADTQYF. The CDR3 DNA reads TGCAGTGCTAGATCACTTCAGGGGCGCGGAGACGCAGATACGCAGTATTTT.